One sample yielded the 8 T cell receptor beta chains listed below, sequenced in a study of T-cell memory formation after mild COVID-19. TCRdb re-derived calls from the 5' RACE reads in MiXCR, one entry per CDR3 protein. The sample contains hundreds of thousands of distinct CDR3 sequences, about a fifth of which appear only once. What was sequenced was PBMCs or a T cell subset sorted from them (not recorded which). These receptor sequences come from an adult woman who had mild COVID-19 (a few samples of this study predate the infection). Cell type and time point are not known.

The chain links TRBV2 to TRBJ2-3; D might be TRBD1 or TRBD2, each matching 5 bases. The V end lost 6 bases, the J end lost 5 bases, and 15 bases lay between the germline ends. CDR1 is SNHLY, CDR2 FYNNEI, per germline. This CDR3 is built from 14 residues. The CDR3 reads CASRKRGGGDTQYF. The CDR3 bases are TGTGCCAGCAGGAAGAGGGGTGGGGGAGATACGCAGTATTTT.

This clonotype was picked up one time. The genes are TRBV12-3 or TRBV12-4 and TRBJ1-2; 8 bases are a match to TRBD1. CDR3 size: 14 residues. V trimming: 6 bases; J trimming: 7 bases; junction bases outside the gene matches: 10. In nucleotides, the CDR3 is TGTGCCAGCAGGCCAACAGGGGGATATTTTGGCTACACCTTC. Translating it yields CASRPTGGYFGYTF.

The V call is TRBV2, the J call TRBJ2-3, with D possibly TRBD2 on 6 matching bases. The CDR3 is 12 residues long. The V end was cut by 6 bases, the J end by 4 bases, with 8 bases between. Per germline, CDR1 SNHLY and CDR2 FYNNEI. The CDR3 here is CASRAGSDTQYF. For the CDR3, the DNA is TGTGCCAGCAGGGCGGGGTCAGATACGCAGTATTTT.

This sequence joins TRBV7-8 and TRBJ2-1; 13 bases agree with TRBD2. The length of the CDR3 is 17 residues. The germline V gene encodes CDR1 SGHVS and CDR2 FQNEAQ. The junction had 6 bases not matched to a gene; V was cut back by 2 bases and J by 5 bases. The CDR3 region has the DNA TGTGCCAGCAGCTTACGACTAGCGGGAGGTTTAGACAATGAGCAGTTCTTC. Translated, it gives CASSLRLAGGLDNEQFF.

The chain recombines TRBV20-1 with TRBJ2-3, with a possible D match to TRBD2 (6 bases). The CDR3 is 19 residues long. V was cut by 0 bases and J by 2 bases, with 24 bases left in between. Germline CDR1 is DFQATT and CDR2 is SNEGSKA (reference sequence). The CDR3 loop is CSARDKTLWGRTDTDTQYF. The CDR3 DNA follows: TGCAGTGCTAGAGATAAGACCCTTTGGGGGAGGACCGACACAGATACGCAGTATTTT.

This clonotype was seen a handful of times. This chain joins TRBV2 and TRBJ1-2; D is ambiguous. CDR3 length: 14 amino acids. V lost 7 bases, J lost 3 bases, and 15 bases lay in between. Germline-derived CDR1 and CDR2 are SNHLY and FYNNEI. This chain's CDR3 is CASTEQWEYYGYTF. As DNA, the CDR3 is TGTGCCAGCACCGAGCAGTGGGAGTACTATGGCTACACCTTC. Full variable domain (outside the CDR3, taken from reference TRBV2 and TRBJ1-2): EPEVTQTPSHQVTQMGQEVILRCVPISNHLYFYWYRQILGQKVEFLVSFYNNEISEKSEIFDDQFSVERPDGSNFTLKIRSTKLEDSAMYFCASTEQWEYYGYTFGSGTRLTVV.

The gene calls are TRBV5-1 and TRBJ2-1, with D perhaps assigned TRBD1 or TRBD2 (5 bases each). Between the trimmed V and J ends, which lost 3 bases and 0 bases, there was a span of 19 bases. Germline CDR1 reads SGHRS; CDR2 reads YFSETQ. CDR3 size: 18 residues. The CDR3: CASSSPITGTSSYNEQFF. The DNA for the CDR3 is TGCGCCAGCAGCTCCCCCATCACGGGGACCAGCTCCTACAATGAGCAGTTCTTC.

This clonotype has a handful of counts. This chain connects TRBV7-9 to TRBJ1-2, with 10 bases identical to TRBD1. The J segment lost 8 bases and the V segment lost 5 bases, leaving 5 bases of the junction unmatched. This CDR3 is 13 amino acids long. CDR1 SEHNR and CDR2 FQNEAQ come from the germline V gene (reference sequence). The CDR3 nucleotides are TGTGCCAGCAGCCCGACAGGGGGCCGGGGCTACACCTTC. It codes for CASSPTGGRGYTF.